The source of this T cell receptor beta chain is a study of cytomegalovirus exposure and HLA in healthy donors. Study-wide findings and caveats: A later analysis found common viral pathogens apparently linked to several of the most significant clusters.

In germline, CDR1 is SGHTA, CDR2 FQGTGA. This CDR3 contains 15 residues. V lost 1 base, J lost 1 base, and 2 bases stayed unmatched. With 60 Vbeta and 13 Jbeta primers, the PCR was carried out. TCRdb's copy holds only in-frame clones and misses some; the assay was immunoSEQ multiplex PCR. This sample's clone table lists 40,000 to 65,000 clones. In the case of this clone: Its antigen is undetermined.

The V and J genes are TRBV7-3 and TRBJ2-3; 7 bases agree with TRBD1. The TCR was taken from a man aged 35 to 55 in good health and CMV-seropositive. Sequenced input: PBMCs. The DNA for the CDR3 is TGTGCCAGCAGCTTAAGCGGACAGGGCACAGATACGCAGTATTTT. Its translation is CASSLSGQGTDTQYF.